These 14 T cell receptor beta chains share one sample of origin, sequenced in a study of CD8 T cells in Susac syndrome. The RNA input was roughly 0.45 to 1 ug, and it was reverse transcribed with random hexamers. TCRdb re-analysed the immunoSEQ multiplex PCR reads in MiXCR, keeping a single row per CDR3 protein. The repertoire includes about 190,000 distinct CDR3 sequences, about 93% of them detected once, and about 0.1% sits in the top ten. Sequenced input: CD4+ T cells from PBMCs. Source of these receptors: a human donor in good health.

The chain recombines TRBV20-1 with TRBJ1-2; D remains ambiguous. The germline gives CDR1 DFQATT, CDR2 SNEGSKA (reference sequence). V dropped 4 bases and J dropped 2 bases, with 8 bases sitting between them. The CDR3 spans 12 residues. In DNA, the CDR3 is TGCAGTGCTACCGCGACGAACTATGGCTACACCTTC. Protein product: CSATATNYGYTF.

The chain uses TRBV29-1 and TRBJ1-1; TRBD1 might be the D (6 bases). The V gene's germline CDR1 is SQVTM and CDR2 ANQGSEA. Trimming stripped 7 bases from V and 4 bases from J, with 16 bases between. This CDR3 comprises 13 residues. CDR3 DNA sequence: TGCAGCGCTGAGACAGGCCTTGGCACTGAAGCTTTCTTT. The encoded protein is CSAETGLGTEAFF.

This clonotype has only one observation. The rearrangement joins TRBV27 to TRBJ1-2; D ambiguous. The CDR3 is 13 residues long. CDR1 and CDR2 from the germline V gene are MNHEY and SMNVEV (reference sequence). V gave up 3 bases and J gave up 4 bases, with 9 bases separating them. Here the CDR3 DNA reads TGTGCCAGCAGTTTTACAGACGCCTATGGCTACACCTTC. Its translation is CASSFTDAYGYTF.

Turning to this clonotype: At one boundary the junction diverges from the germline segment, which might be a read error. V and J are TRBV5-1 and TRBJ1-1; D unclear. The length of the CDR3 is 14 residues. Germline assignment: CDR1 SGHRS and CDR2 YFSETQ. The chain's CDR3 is CASGLGVGNTEAFF. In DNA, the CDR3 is TGCGCCAGCGGCTTGGGAGTGGGGAACACTGAAGCTTTCTTT.

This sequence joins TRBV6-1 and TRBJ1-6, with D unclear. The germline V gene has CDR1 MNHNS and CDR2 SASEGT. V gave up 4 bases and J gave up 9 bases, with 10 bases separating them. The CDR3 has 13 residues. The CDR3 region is CASSGWTASPLHF. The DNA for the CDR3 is TGTGCCAGCAGTGGATGGACGGCTTCACCCCTCCACTTT.

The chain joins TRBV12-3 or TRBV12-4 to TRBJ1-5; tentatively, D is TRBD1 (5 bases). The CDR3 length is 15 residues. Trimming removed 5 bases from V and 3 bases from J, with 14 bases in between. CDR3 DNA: TGTGCCAGCAGTCCCGCGGGACGGGTCAATCAGCCCCAGCATTTT. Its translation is CASSPAGRVNQPQHF.

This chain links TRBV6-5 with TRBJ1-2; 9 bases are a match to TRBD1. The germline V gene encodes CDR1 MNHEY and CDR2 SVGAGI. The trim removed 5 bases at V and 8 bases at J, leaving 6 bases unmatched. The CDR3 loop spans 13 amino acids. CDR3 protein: CASSITGGWGYTF. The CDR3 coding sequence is TGTGCCAGCAGTATTACAGGGGGCTGGGGCTACACCTTC.

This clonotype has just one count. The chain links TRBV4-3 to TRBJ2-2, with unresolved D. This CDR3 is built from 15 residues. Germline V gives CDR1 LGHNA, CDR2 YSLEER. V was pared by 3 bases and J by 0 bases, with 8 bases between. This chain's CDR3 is CASSQDLTNTGELFF. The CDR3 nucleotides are TGCGCCAGCAGCCAGGACCTTACGAACACCGGGGAGCTGTTTTTT.

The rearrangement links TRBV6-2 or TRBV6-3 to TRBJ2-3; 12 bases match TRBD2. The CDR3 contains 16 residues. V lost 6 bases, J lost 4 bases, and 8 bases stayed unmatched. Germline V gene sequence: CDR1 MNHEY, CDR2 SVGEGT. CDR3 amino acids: CASRRTSGALADTQYF. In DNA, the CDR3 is TGTGCCAGCAGGCGGACTAGCGGGGCCCTTGCAGATACGCAGTATTTT.

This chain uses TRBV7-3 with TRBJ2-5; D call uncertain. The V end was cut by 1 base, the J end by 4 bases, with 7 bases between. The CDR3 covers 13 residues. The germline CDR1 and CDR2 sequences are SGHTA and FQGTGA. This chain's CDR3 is CASSLKPLETQYF. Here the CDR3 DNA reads TGTGCCAGCAGCTTAAAACCACTAGAGACCCAGTACTTC. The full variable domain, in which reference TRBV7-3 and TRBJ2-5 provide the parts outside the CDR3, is GAGVSQTPSNKVTEKGKYVELRCDPISGHTALYWYRQSLGQGPEFLIYFQGTGAADDSGLPNDRFFAVRPEGSVSTLKIQRTERGDSAVYLCASSLKPLETQYFGPGTRLLVL.

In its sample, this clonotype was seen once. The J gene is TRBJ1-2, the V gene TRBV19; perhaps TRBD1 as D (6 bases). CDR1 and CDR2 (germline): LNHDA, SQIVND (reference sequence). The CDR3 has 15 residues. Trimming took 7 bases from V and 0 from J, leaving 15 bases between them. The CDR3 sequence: CASMEDSRANYGYTF. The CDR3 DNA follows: TGTGCCAGTATGGAGGACAGCCGAGCTAACTATGGCTACACCTTC.

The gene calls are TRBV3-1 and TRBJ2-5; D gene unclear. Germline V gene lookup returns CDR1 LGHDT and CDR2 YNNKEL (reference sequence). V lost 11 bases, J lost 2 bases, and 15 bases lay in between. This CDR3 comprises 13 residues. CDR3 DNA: TGTGCCTTGTCCTCAAACGTTCAAGAGACCCAGTACTTC. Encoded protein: CALSSNVQETQYF.

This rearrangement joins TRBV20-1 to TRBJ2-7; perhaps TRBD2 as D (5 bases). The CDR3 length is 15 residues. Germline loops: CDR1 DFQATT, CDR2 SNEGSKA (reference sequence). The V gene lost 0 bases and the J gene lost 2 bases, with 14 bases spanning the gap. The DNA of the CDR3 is TGCAGTGCTAGAGATCTGGGAGTAGGTCCCTACGAGCAGTACTTC. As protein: CSARDLGVGPYEQYF.

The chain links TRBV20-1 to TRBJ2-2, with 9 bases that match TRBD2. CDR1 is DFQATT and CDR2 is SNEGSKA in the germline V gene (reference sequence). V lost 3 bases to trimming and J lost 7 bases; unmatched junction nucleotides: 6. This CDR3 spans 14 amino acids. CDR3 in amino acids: CSAREAGGHGELFF. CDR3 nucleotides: TGCAGTGCTAGGGAAGCGGGGGGACACGGGGAGCTGTTTTTT.